This TCR beta chain was obtained from a study of T cell changes during pregnancy in multiple sclerosis. Generated by immunoSEQ multiplex PCR, the TCRdb table keeps only in-frame clones and is missing some. The table records 85,000 to 95,000 clones, 91% of them present only once. The sequenced sample was peripheral blood, obtained after pregnancy. The TCR was taken from a female donor in good health, enrolled as a control in a pregnancy study.

The CDR3 protein is CASSHRGDTEAFF. The CDR3 DNA reads as TGTGCCAGCAGCCACAGGGGCGACACTGAAGCTTTCTTT. The chain combines TRBV6-4 with TRBJ1-1, with 7 bases that match TRBD1. After removal of 6 bases from V and 3 bases from J, the junction contained 4 bases not matched to a gene. The CDR3 contains 13 residues. CDR1 and CDR2 from the germline V gene are MRHNA and SNTAGT.